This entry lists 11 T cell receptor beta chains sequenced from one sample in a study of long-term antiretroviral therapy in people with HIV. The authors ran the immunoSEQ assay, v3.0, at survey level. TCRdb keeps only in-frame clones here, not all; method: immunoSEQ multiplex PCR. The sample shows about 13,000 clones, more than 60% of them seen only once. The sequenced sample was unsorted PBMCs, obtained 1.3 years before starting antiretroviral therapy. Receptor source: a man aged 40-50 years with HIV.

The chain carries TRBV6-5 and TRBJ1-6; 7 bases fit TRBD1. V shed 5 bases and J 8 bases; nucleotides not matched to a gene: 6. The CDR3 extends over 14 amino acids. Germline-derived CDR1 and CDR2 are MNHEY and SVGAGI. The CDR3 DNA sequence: TGTGCCAGCAGTCTGGGACAGTTAGATTCACCCCTCCACTTT. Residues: CASSLGQLDSPLHF.

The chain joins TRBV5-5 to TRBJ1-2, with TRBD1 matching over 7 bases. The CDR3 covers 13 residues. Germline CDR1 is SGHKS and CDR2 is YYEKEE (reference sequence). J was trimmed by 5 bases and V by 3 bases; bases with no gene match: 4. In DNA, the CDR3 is TGTGCCAGCAGCTCTCAGGGGGATTATGGCTACACCTTC. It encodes CASSSQGDYGYTF.

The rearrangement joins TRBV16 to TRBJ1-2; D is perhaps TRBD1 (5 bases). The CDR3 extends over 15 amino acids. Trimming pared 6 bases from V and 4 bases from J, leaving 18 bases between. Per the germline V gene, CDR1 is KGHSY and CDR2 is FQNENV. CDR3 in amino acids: CASSTRDVGLYGYTF. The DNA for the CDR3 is TGTGCCAGCAGTACTCGGGACGTAGGACTCTATGGCTACACCTTC. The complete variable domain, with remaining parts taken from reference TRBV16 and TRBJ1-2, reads GEEVAQTPKHLVRGEGQKAKLYCAPIKGHSYVFWYQQVLKNEFKFLISFQNENVFDETGMPKERFSAKCLPNSPCSLEIQATKLEDSAVYFCASSTRDVGLYGYTFGSGTRLTVV.

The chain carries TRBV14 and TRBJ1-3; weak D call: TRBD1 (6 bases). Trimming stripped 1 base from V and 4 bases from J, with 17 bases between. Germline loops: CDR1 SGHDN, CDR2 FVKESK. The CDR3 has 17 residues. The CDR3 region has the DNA TGTGCCAGCAGCCAAGTAGGGGGTCTTCAGGGAGGAAACACCATATATTTT. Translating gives CASSQVGGLQGGNTIYF.

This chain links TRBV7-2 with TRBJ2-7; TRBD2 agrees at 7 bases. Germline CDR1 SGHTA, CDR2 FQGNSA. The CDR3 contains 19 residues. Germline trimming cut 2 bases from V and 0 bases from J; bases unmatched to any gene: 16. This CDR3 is CASSLFRGGGTITSYEQYF. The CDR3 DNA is TGTGCCAGCAGCTTATTTAGGGGCGGGGGAACCATCACCTCCTACGAGCAGTACTTC.

The CDR3 loop is CASSLQGSSYNEQFF. In nucleotides, the CDR3 is TGTGCCAGCAGCCTACAGGGGAGCTCCTACAATGAGCAGTTCTTC. The V call is TRBV11-1, the J call TRBJ2-1; 7 positions agree with TRBD1. Per germline, CDR1 SGHAT and CDR2 FQDESV (reference sequence). The CDR3 covers 15 residues. Losses at the gene ends were 5 bases for V and 0 bases for J; bases not matched to a gene: 4. The variable domain in full, completed from reference TRBV11-1 and TRBJ2-1, reads EAEVAQSPRYKITEKSQAVAFWCDPISGHATLYWYRQILGQGPELLVQFQDESVVDDSQLPKDRFSAERLKGVDSTLKIQPAELGDSAMYLCASSLQGSSYNEQFFGPGTRLTVL.

CDR3 residues: CASSLEGGETQYF. The DNA for the CDR3 is TGCGCCAGCAGCTTGGAGGGGGGGGAGACCCAGTACTTC. The chain recombines TRBV5-1 with TRBJ2-5, with D maybe TRBD2 (7 bases). CDR1 is SGHRS and CDR2 is YFSETQ in the germline V gene. The germline V and J ends were trimmed by 0 bases and 5 bases, with 8 bases remaining between them. The CDR3 is 13 residues long.

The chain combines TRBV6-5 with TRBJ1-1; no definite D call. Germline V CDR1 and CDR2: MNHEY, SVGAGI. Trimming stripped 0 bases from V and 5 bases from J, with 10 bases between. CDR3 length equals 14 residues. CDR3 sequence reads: CASSYSHRSTEAFF. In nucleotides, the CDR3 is TGTGCCAGCAGTTACTCTCACAGATCGACTGAAGCTTTCTTT.

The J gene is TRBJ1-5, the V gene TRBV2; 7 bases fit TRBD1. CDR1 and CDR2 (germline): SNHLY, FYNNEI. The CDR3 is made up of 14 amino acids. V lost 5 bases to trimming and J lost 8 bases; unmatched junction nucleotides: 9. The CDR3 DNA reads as TGTGCCAGCAGTTCCCAGGGGGTGGAGGAGCCCCAGCATTTT. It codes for CASSSQGVEEPQHF.

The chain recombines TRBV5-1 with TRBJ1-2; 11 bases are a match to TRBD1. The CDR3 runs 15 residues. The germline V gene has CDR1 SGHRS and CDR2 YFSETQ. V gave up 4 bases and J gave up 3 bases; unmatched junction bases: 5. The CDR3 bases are TGCGCCAGCAGCGAGAGGGACAGGGGGGACTATGGCTACACCTTC. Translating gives CASSERDRGDYGYTF.

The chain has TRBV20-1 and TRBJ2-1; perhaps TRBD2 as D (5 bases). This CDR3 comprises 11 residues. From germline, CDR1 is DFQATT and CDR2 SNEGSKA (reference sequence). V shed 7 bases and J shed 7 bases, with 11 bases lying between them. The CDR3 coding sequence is TGCAGTGTTCTGCGAGGGAATGAGCAGTTCTTC. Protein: CSVLRGNEQFF.